This T cell receptor beta chain originates from a study of T cell responses to AZD1222 COVID-19 vaccine. Here immunoSEQ multiplex PCR was the method, and the copy in TCRdb shows in-frame clones only, minus some. The sample holds 75,000 to 100,000 clones, 90% seen once. Notes on the study in general: Donors were largely white British and mainly female; clonal diversity was possibly underestimated. Spike-wide vaccine-associated CD4 TCRs dominated at 160-218 and 743-854. After the peak T cell response, and only then, were repertoires sampled.

This CDR3 has 15 amino acids. Germline loops: CDR1 SSHAT, CDR2 FNYEAQ (reference sequence). Note on this clone: Its antigen remains unidentified. The junction and the germline gene differ at one end; a read error may be behind it.

This clonotype was obtained from an adult in good health. Sample: peripheral blood, taken on day 0 of AZD1222 vaccination. V is TRBV7-7 and J is TRBJ1-6; D call uncertain. CDR3 in amino acids: CASSLITEHNSPLHF. The CDR3, as DNA: TGTGCTAGCAGCTTAATTACAGAGCATAATTCACCCCTCCACTTT.